This section outlines one T cell receptor (beta chain) sequence together with its context. What it recognizes is unknown. The data derive from a study of blood T cells in healthy people across ages. Together with a sample-barcoded 5' primer, a J-beta primer mix was included in a second PCR lasting roughly 6 to 12 cycles. Every sample gave at least 3 million paired-end reads containing CDR3. TCRdb itself ran the 5' RACE reads through MiXCR, one entry per CDR3 protein. The repertoire holds approximately 800,000 distinct CDR3 sequences, with around 36% as singletons. CDR3 size: 18 residues. V was pared by 1 base and J by 4 bases, with 10 bases of the junction left unmatched. It was approximately 10 milliliters of peripheral blood that were drawn from each donor. Total RNA was extracted at no less than 6 micrograms per sample. Study conclusions and caveats: Per million T cells, the diversity of TCR beta decreased roughly linearly as age advanced.

This sequence was found in a man between 18 and 35 years old in good health. The chain links TRBV12-3 or TRBV12-4 to TRBJ2-2, with TRBD1 identical over 9 bases. The sample consisted of blood. In nucleotides, the CDR3 is TGTGCCAGCAGTTTAGTTCGGGGGACAGGGATTAGCACCGGGGAGCTGTTTTTT. It specifies CASSLVRGTGISTGELFF.